This T cell receptor beta chain originates from a study of T cells in Graves' hyperthyroidism and ophthalmopathy. Study-wide results and limits: Stable hyperthyroidism and ophthalmopathy were separated using 13 V-J signatures.

Amplification of TCR beta CDR3 regions used RNA as the template. The TCR CDR3 was amplified in a first-round RT-PCR using the HTBI primer set. TCRdb independently ran MiXCR on the multiplex PCR reads; one entry per CDR3 protein. Counted here are about 290,000 distinct CDR3 sequences, 13% occurring once; the ten biggest clones make up 7.8%. Of note for this clonotype: Its antigen remains unidentified.

Each patient was aged 18 to 65 and had newly diagnosed hyperthyroidism of under 2 months' duration. Looked up from germline, CDR1 is LGHDT and CDR2 is YNNKEL (reference sequence). CDR3 length: 13 residues. The ends lost 0 bases at V and 8 bases at J; junction bases unmatched: 2. The sequence derives from a young woman with Graves' hyperthyroidism that later progressed to Graves' ophthalmopathy. This chain connects TRBV3-1 to TRBJ1-1, with 8 bases identical to TRBD1. The sequenced sample was blood. CDR3 region: CASSQDWDREAFF. The CDR3 DNA reads TGTGCCAGCAGCCAAGATTGGGACAGGGAAGCTTTCTTT. The entire variable domain, with the rest obtained from reference TRBV3-1 and TRBJ1-1, is as follows: DTAVSQTPKYLVTQMGNDKSIKCEQNLGHDTMYWYKQDSKKFLKIMFSYNNKELIINETVPNRFSPKSPDKAHLNLHINSLELGDSAVYFCASSQDWDREAFFGQGTRLTVV.